The sample holds many counts of the clone carrying this TCR beta chain. Its specificity is not known. The entry originates in a study of regulatory T cells in long-lasting Graves disease. Turning to the study itself: Those Graves' patients who were newly diagnosed had been on antithyroid drugs under 3 months.

Findings and limits, study-wide: Preferential use of TRBV28, TRBJ1-2 and TRBJ2-5 was seen in persistent disease.

The time point was: newly diagnosed GD, antithyroid drugs for less than 3 months. From PBMCs, RNA was extracted and then used to make the TCR library. To make TCR beta libraries, researchers used iRepertoire HTBI primers and Arm-PCR of CDR3 regions. Authors' methods: Across the samples, identification revealed approximately 66 TRBV and around 13 TRBJ segments. TCRdb re-derived calls from the multiplex PCR reads in MiXCR, one entry per CDR3 protein. TCRdb's processing, not the authors', yielded these V and J calls. This sample has more than 300,000 distinct CDR3 sequences, with roughly a sixth found just once. The CDR3 extends over 14 amino acids. Trimming pared 5 bases from V and 8 bases from J, leaving 16 bases between.

The receptor comes from a female donor with Graves disease. The chain has TRBV12-3 or TRBV12-4 and TRBJ1-3, with D possibly being TRBD1 (5 bases). Here the sequenced sample was peripheral blood mononuclear cells (PBMCs), taken at new diagnosis, from a patient treated with antithyroid drugs. CDR3 nucleotides: TGTGCCAGCAGTCCCGGGGCACTAGGGCACACCATATATTTT. The encoded protein is CASSPGALGHTIYF.